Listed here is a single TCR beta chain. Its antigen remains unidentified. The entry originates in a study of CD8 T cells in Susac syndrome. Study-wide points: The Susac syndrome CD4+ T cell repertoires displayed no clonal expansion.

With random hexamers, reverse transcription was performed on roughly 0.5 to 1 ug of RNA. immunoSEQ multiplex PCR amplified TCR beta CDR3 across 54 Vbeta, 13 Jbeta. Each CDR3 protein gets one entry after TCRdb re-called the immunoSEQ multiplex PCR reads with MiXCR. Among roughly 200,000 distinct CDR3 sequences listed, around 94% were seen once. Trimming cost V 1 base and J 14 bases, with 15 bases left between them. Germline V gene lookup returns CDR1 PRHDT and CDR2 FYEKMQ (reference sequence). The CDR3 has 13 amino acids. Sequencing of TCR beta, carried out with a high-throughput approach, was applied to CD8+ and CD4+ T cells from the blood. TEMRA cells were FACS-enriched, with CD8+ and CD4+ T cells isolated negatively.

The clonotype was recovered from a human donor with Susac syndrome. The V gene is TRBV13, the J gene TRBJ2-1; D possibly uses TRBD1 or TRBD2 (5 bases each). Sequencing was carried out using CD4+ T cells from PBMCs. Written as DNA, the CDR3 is TGTGCCAGCAGCTTAGACCCTGGGGGTATGAAGTTCTTC. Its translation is CASSLDPGGMKFF. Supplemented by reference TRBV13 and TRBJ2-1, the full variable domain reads AAGVIQSPRHLIKEKRETATLKCYPIPRHDTVYWYQQGPGQDPQFLISFYEKMQSDKGSIPDRFSAQQFSDYHSELNMSSLELGDSALYFCASSLDPGGMKFFGPGTRLTVL.